This record covers a single T cell receptor (beta chain). The antigen it recognizes is unknown. Base qualities are not provided; no much larger clone lies one nucleotide away. The sample belongs to a study of blood T cell repertoires in COVID-19 (dated by TCRdb to about 2020). Study-wide context: The collaborator samples originated in the United States, Italy and Spain and spanned the acute and convalescent phases of COVID-19. Samples came from the ongoing ImmuneRACE study (first 160 participants) plus 1,254 subjects from 6 global collaborators. The material from the prospective study consisted of cDNA or gDNA derived from T cells, B-cell-depleted T cells, or PBMCs. Deeply sampled blood TCRbeta repertoires from subjects exposed to, actively infected with, or recovered from COVID-19 were included in the dataset. Where available, HLA class I and class II types were taken from metadata supplied by the sample provider and were not determined by assay-based typing. Nearly every sample came with metadata listing a de-identified subject ID, COVID-19 status, age in years and sex. A freely available public database, intended as a resource for researchers studying the immune response to SARS-CoV-2, is where the repertoires were released. Results the study describes overall, beyond this receptor: Clinical and demographic metadata were provided uncurated, with the amount varying by source and participant.

TCRbeta CDR3 regions were amplified from genomic DNA by means of the immunoSEQ Assay, a bias-controlled multiplex PCR. On the authors' methods: The number of nucleated cells in each sample was estimated by amplification of reference gene primers within the assay. Sequence reads were collapsed and filtered to measure the absolute abundance of every unique TCRbeta CDR3 rearrangement. Productive Simpson clonality was computed per sample as the square root of Simpson's diversity index over productive rearrangements. The source is immuneACCESS, and TCRdb retained only in-frame sequences with V and J called. Part of the clones is not carried over; for the studies checked, unresolved V genes explain less than half of this, and the remainder is unexplained. The V and J calls and clone size come from that table; D and trimming were worked out from the DNA. The sample profile shows fewer than 350,000 clones; approximately 86% of them were found once. The ten largest clones represent approximately 9.9% of the sample.

One collaborating source in Seattle enrolled patients during active infection and followed them longitudinally through the course of disease. Whole blood was collected in K2EDTA tubes by collaborating institutions according to the institutions' own protocols. For TCRbeta analysis, collaborator samples were shipped as frozen whole blood, as isolated PBMCs, or as DNA extracted from either sample type. Counted from cysteine to phenylalanine, this CDR3 has 14 amino acids. Only the CDR3 DNA stays, 42 bases, in frame from base 1. As encoded in the germline V gene, CDR1 is SNHLY while CDR2 is FYNNEI. V trim: 3 bases; J trim: 5 bases; unmatched bases: 3.

Sequenced: peripheral blood. This receptor was obtained from a man aged 30-40 years with COVID-19, enrolled during active disease. Recombination linked TRBV2 to TRBJ1-4, with TRBD1 matching 7 junction bases. The CDR3 reads CASSEDRSNEKLFF. The base sequence is TGTGCCAGCAGTGAGGACAGGTCAAATGAAAAACTGTTTTTT.